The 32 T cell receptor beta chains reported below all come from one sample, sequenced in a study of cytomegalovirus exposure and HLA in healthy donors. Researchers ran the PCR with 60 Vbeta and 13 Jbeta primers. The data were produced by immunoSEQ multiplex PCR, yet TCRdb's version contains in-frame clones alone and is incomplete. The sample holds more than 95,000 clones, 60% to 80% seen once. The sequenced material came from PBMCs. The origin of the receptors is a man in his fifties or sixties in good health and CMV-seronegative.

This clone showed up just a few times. The CDR3 nucleotides are TGTGCCAGCATGGAGCGCAGGGATGGTTACAATGAGCAGTTCTTC. Translation: CASMERRDGYNEQFF. The J gene is TRBJ2-1, the V gene TRBV21-1; the table's D call, TRBD1, was not checked against the DNA. TRBV21-1 is classified as a pseudogene. CDR3 length equals 15 residues.

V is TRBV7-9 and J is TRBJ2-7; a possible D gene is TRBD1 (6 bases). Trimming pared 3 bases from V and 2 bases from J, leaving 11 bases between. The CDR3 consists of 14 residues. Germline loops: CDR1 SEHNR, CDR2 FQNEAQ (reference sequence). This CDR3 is CASSFTGNTYEQYF. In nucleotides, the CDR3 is TGTGCCAGCAGCTTCACAGGGAATACCTACGAGCAGTACTTC. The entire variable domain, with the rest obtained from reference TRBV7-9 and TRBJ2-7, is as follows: DTGVSQNPRHKITKRGQNVTFRCDPISEHNRLYWYRQTLGQGPEFLTYFQNEAQLEKSRLLSDRFSAERPKGSFSTLEIQRTEQGDSAMYLCASSFTGNTYEQYFGPGTRLTVT.

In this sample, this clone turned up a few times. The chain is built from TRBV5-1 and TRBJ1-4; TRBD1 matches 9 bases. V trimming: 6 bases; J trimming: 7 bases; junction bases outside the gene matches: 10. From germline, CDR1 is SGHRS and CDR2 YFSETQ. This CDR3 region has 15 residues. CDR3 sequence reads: CASTQTGGAREKLFF. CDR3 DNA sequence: TGCGCCAGCACTCAGACAGGGGGGGCACGTGAAAAACTGTTTTTT. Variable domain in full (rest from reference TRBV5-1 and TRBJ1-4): KAGVTQTPRYLIKTRGQQVTLSCSPISGHRSVSWYQQTPGQGLQFLFEYFSETQRNKGNFPGRFSGRQFSNSRSEMNVSTLELGDSALYLCASTQTGGAREKLFFGSGTQLSVL.

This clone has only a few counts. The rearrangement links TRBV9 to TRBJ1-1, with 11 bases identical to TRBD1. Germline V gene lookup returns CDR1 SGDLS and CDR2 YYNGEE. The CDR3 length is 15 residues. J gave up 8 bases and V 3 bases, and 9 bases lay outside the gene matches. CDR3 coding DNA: TGTGCCAGCAGCGAAGGACAGGGGGCTTCGACCGAAGCTTTCTTT. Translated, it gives CASSEGQGASTEAFF. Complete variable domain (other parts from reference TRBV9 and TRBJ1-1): DSGVTQTPKHLITATGQRVTLRCSPRSGDLSVYWYQQSLDQGLQFLIQYYNGEERAKGNILERFSAQQFPDLHSELNLSSLELGDSALYFCASSEGQGASTEAFFGQGTRLTVV.

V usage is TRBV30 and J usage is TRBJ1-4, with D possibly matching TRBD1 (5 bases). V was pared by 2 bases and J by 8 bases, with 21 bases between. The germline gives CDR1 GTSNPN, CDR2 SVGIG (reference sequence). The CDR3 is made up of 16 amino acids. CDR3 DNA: TGTGCCTGGAGTCCCCCCCCCGGCAGGGCGGTGGAAAAACTGTTTTTT. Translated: CAWSPPPGRAVEKLFF. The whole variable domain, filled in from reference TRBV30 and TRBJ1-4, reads SQTIHQWPATLVQPVGSPLSLECTVEGTSNPNLYWYRQAAGRGLQLLFYSVGIGQISSEVPQNLSASRPQDRQFILSSKKLLLSDSGFYLCAWSPPPGRAVEKLFFGSGTQLSVL.

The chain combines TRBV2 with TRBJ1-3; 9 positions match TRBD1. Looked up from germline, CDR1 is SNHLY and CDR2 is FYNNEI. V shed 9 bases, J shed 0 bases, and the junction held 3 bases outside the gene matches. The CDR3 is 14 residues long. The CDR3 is CASKDRGSGNTIYF. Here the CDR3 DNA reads TGTGCCAGTAAGGACAGGGGCTCTGGAAACACCATATATTTT.

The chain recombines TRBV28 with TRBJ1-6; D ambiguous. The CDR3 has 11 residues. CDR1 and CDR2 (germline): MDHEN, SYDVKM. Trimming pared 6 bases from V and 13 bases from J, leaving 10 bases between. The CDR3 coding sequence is TGTGCCAGCAGCTTGTCTACCCCCCTCCACTTT. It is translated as CASSLSTPLHF.

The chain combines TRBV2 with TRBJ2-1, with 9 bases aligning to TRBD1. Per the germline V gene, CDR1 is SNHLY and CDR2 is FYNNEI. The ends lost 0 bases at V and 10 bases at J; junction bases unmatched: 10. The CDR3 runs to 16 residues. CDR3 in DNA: TGTGCCAGCAGTGAAGCCCGGACAGGGGTTAAGAGGGAGCAGTTCTTC. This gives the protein CASSEARTGVKREQFF.

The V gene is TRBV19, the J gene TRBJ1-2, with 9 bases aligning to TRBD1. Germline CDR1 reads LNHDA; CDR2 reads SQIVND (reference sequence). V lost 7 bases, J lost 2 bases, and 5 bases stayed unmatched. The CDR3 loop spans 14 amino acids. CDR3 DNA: TGTGCCAGTACCCCCGGGACAGGGAACTATGGCTACACCTTC. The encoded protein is CASTPGTGNYGYTF.

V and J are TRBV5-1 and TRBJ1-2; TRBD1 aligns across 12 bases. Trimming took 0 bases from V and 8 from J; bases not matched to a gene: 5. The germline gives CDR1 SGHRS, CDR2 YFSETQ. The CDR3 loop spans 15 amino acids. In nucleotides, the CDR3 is TGCGCCAGCAGCTTGGGGGGACAGGGGGCCCGAGGCTACACCTTC. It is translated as CASSLGGQGARGYTF.

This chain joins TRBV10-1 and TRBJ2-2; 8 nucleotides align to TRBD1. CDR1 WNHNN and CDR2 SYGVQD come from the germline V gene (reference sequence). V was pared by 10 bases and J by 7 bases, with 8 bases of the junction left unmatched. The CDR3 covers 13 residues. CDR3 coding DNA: TGCGCCACGTCTCAGGGGGCAGTCGGGGAGCTGTTTTTT. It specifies CATSQGAVGELFF.

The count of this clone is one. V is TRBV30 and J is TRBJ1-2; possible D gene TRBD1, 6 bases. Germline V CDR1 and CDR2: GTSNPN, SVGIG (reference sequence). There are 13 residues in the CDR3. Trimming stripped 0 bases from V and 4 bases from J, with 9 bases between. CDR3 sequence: CAWSVRGTYGYTF. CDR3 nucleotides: TGTGCCTGGAGTGTAAGGGGGACCTATGGCTACACCTTC.

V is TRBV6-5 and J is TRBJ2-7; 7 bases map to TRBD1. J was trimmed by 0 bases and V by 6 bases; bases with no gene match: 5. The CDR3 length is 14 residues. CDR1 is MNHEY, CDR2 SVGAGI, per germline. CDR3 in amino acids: CASRTGQSSYEQYF. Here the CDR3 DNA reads TGTGCCAGCAGGACGGGACAGAGCTCCTACGAGCAGTACTTC.

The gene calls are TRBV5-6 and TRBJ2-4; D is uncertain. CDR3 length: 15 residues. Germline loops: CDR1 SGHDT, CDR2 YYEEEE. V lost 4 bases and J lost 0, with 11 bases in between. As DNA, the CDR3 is TGTGCCAGCAGCACACAGCAACTAGCCAAAAACATTCAGTACTTC. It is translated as CASSTQQLAKNIQYF. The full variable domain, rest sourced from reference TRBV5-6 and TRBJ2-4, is DAGVTQSPTHLIKTRGQQVTLRCSPKSGHDTVSWYQQALGQGPQFIFQYYEEEERQRGNFPDRFSGHQFPNYSSELNVNALLLGDSALYLCASSTQQLAKNIQYFGAGTRLSVL.

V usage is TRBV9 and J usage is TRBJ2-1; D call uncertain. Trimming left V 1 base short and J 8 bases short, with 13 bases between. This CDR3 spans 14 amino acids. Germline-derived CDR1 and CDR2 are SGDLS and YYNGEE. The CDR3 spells CASSVFPGVDEQFF. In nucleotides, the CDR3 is TGTGCCAGCAGCGTATTTCCGGGTGTCGATGAGCAGTTCTTC. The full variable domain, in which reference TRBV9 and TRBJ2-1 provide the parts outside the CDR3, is DSGVTQTPKHLITATGQRVTLRCSPRSGDLSVYWYQQSLDQGLQFLIQYYNGEERAKGNILERFSAQQFPDLHSELNLSSLELGDSALYFCASSVFPGVDEQFFGPGTRLTVL.

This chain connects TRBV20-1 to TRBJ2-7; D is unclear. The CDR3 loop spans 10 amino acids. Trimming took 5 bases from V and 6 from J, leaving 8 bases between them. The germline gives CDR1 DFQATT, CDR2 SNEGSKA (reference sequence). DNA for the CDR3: TGCAGTGCTCATTCGGGCGAGCAGTACTTC. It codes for CSAHSGEQYF.

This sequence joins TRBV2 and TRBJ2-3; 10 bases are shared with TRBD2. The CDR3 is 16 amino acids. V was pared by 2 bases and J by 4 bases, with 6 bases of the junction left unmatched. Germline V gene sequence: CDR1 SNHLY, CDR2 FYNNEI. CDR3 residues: CASSERLAGVSDTQYF. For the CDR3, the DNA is TGTGCCAGCAGTGAAAGGCTAGCGGGAGTCTCAGATACGCAGTATTTT.

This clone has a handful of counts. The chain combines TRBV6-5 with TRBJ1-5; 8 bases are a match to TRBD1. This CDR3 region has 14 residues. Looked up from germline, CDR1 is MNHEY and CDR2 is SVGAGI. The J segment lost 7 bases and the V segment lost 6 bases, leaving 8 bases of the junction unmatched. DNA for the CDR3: TGTGCCAGCAGCATCACAGGGGGAGAACAGCCCCAGCATTTT. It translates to CASSITGGEQPQHF.

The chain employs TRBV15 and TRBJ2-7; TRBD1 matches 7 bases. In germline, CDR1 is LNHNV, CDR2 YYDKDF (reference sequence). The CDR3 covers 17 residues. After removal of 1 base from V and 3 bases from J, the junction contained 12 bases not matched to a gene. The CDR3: CATSRVFRQGISYEQYF. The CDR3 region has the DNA TGTGCCACCAGCAGAGTGTTCAGACAGGGTATCAGCTACGAGCAGTACTTC.

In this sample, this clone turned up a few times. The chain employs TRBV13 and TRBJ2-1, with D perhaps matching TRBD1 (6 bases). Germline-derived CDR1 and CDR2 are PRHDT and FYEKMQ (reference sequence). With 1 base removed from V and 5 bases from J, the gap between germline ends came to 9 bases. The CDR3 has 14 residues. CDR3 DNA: TGTGCCAGCAGCTTAGCACAGGGAAACAATGAGCAGTTCTTC. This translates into CASSLAQGNNEQFF.

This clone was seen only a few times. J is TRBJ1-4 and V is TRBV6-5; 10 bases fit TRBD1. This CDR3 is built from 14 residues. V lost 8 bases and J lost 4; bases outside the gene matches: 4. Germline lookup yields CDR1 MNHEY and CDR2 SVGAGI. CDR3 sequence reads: CASSWTGGNEKLFF. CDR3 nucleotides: TGTGCCAGCTCCTGGACAGGGGGTAATGAAAAACTGTTTTTT.

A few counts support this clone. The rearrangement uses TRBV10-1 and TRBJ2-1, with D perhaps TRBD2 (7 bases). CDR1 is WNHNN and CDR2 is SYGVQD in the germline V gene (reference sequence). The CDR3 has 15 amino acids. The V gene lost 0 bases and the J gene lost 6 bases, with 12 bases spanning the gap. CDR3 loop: CASSESRGGRNEQFF. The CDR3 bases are TGCGCCAGCAGTGAGTCGAGGGGGGGCCGCAATGAGCAGTTCTTC.

The CDR3 sequence is CASSRDWGQTQYF. The CDR3 DNA reads as TGTGCCAGCAGCCGGGACTGGGGACAGACCCAGTACTTC. The rearrangement uses TRBV7-3 and TRBJ2-5; TRBD2 might be the D (6 bases). CDR1 is SGHTA and CDR2 is FQGTGA in the germline V gene. The length of the CDR3 is 13 residues. The V and J ends lost 5 bases and 6 bases respectively, with 13 bases between them.

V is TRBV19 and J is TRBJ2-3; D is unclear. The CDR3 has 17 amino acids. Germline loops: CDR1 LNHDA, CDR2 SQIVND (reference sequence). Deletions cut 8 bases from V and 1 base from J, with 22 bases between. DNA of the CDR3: TGTGCCAGTTTTCTCCCCTACCGCGAGCCCTGCACAGATACGCAGTATTTT. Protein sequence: CASFLPYREPCTDTQYF.

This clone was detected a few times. For the CDR3, the DNA is TGCGCCAGCAGCTTGGACGGTAACTCCTACAATGAGCAGTTCTTC. Protein sequence: CASSLDGNSYNEQFF. This chain joins TRBV5-1 and TRBJ2-1, with D uncertain. Per the germline V gene, CDR1 is SGHRS and CDR2 is YFSETQ. V lost 0 bases, J lost 0 bases, and 7 bases lay in between. The CDR3 covers 15 residues.

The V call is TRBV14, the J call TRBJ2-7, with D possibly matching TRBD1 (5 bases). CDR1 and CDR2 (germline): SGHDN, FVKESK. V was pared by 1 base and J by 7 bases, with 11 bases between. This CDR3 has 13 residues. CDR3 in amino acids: CASSQAQGWEQYF. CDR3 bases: TGTGCCAGCAGCCAAGCCCAGGGATGGGAGCAGTACTTC.

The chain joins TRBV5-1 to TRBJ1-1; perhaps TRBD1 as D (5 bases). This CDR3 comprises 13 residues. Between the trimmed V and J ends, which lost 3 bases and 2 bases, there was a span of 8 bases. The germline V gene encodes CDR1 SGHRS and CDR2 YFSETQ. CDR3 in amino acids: CASSSQGNTEAFF. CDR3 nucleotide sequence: TGCGCCAGCAGCTCCCAGGGTAACACTGAAGCTTTCTTT.

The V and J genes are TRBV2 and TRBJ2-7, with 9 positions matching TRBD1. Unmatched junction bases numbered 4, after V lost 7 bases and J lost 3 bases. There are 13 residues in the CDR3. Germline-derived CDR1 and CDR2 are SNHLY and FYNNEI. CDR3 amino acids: CASIGDRDYEQYF. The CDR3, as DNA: TGTGCCAGCATTGGGGACAGGGACTACGAGCAGTACTTC.

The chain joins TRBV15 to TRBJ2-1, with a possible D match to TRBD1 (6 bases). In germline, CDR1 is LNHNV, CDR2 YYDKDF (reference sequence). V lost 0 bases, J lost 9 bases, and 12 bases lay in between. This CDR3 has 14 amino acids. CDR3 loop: CATSRDRTAVEQFF. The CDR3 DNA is TGTGCCACCAGCAGAGATCGGACAGCCGTTGAGCAGTTCTTC.

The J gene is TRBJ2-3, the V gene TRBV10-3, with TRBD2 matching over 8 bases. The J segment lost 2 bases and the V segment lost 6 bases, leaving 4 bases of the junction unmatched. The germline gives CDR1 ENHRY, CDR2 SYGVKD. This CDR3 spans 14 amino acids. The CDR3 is CAIRIAGNTDTQYF. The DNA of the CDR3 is TGTGCCATCAGGATAGCGGGGAACACAGATACGCAGTATTTT.

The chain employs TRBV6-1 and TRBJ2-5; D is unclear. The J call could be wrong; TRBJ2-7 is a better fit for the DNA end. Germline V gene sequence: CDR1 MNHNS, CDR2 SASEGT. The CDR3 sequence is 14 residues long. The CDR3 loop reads CASSEDDGFSEQYF. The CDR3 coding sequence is TGTGCCAGCAGTGAAGATGATGGTTTTTCCGAGCAGTACTTC.

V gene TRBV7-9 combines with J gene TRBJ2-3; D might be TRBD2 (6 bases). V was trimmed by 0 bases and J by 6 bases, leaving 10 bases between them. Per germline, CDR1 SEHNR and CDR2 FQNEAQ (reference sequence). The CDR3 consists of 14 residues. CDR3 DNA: TGTGCCAGCAGCTTAGCGCGGGGATGGGATACGCAGTATTTT. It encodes CASSLARGWDTQYF.